This T cell receptor beta chain was recorded in a study of control samples from healthy donors and cancer patients. The CDR3 length is 17 residues. Germline trimming cut 4 bases from V and 5 bases from J; bases unmatched to any gene: 12. Germline CDR1 is SGHRS and CDR2 is YFSETQ. TCRdb's copy holds only in-frame clones and misses some; the assay was immunoSEQ multiplex PCR. The sample consists of about 120,000 clones, 85% to 90% of them appearing once. Sequenced sample: blood. The chain joins TRBV5-1 to TRBJ2-5; 12 bases align to TRBD2. This TCR derives from a woman aged 70-85 years in good health. The CDR3 here is CASSPGASGGARETQYF. CDR3 nucleotides: TGCGCCAGCAGCCCCGGGGCTAGCGGGGGGGCCCGGGAGACCCAGTACTTC.